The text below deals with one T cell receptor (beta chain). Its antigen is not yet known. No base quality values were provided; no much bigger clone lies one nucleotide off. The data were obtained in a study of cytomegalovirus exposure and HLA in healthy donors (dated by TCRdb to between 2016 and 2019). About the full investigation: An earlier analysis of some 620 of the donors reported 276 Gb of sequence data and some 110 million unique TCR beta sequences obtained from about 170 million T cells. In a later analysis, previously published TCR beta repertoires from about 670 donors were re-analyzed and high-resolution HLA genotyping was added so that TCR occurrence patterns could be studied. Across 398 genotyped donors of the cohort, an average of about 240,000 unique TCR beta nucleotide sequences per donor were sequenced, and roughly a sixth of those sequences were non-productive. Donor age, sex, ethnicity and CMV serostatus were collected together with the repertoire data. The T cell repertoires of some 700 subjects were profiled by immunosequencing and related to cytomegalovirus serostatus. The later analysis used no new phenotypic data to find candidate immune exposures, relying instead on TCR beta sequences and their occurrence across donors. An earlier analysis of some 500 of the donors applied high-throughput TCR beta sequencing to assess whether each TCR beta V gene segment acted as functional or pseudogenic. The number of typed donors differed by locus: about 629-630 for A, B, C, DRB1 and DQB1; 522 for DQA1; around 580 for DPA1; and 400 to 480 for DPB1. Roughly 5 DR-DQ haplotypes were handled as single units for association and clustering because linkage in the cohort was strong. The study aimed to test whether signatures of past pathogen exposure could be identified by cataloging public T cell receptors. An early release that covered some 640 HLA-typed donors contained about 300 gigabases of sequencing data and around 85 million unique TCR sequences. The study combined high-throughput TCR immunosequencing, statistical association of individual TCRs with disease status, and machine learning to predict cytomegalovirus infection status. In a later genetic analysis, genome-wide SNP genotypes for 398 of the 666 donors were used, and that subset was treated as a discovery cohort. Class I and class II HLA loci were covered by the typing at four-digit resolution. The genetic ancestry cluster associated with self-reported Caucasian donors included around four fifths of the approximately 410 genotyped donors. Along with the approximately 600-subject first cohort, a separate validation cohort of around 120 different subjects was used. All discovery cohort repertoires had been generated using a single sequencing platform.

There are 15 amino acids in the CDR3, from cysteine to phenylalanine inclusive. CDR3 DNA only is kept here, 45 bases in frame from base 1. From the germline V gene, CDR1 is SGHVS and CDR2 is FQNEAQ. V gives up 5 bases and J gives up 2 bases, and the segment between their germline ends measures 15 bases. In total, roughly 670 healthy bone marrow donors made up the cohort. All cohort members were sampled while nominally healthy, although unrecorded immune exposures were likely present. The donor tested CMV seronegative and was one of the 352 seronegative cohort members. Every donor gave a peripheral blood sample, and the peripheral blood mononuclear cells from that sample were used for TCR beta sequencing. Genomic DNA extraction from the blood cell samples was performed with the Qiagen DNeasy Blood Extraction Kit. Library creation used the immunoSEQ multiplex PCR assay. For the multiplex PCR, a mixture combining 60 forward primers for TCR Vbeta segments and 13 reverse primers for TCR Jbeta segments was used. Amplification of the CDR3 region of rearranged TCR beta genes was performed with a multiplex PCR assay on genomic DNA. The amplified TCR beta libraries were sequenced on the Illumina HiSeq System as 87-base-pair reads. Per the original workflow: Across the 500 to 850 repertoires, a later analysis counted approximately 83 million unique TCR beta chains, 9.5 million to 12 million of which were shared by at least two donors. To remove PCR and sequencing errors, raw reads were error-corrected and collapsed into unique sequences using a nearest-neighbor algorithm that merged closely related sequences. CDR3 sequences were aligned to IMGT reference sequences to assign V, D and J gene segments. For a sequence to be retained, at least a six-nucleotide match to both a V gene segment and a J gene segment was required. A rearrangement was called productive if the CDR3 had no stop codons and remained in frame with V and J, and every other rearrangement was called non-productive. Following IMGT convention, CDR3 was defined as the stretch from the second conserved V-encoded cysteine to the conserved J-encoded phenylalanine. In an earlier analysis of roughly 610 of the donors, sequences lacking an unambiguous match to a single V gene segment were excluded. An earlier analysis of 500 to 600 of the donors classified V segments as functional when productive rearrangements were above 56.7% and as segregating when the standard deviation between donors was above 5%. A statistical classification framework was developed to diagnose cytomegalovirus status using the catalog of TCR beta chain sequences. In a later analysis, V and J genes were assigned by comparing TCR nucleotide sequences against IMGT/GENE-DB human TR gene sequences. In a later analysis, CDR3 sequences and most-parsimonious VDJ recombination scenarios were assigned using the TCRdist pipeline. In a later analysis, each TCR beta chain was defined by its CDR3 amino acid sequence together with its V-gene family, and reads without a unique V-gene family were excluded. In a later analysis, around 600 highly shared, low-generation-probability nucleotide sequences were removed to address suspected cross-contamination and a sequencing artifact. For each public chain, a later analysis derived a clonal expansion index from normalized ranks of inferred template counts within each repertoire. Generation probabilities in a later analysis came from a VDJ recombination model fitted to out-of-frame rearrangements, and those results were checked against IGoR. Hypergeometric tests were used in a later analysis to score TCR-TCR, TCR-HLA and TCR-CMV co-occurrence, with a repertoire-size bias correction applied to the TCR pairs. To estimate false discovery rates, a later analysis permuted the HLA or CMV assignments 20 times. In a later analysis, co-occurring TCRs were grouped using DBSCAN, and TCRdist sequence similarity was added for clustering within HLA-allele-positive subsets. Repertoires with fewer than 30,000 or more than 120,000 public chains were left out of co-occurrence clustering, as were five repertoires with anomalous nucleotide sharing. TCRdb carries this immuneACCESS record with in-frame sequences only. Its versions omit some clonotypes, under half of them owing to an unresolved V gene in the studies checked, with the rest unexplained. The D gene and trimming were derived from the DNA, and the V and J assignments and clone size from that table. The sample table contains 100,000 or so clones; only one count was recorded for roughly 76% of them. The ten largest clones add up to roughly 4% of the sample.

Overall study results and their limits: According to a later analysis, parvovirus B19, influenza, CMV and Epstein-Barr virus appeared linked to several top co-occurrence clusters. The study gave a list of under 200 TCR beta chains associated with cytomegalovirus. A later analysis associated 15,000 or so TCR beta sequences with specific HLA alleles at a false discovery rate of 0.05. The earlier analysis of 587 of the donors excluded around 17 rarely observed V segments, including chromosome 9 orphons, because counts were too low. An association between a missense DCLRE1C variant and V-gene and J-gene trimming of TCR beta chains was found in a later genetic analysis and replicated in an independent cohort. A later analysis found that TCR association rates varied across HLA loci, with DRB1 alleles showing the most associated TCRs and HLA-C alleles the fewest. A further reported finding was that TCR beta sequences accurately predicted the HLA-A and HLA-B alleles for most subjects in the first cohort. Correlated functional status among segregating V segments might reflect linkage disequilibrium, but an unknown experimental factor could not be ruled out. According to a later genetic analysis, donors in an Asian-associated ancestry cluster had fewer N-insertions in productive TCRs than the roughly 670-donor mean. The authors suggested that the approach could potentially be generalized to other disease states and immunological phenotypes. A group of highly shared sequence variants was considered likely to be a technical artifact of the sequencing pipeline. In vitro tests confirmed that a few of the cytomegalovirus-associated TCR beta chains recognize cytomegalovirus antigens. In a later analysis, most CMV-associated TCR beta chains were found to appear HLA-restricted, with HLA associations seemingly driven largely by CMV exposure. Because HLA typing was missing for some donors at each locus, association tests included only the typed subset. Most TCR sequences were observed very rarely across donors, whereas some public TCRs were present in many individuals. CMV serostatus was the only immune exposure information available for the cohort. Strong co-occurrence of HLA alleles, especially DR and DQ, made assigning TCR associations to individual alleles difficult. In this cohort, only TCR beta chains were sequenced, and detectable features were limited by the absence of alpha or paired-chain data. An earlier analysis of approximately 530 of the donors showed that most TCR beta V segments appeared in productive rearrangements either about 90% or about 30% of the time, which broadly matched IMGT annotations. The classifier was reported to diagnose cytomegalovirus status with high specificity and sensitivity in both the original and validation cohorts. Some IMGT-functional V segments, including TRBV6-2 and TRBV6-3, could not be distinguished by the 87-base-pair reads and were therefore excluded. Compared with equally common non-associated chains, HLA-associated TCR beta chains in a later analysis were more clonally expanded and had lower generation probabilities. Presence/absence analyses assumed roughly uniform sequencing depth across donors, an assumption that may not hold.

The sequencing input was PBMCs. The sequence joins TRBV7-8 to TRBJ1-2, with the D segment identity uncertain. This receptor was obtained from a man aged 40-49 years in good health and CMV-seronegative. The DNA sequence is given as TGTGCCAGCAGCCCCGGCTCGGCGGGGAACTATGGCTACACCTTC. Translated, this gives CASSPGSAGNYGYTF.